Listed below are T cell receptor beta chains from one sample, sequenced in a study of blood T cell repertoires in COVID-19. Data came from immunoSEQ multiplex PCR; TCRdb stores just in-frame clones and leaves some out. The profile covers 350,000 or so clones, with 88% appearing a single time and approximately 1% taken by the ten largest. The sample comprised PBMCs or T cells enriched from blood (not recorded which). These TCRs come from a woman in her 30s who had been exposed to COVID-19. The conserved cysteine and the conserved F or W are not part of the CDR3 here. The D gene is left open where the match is weak.

d_gene	v_gene	j_gene	CDR3aa
NA	TRBV25-1	TRBJ2-5	ASSESRSPETQY
TRBD2	TRBV10-3	TRBJ2-7	AISESTLASGSYEQY
NA	TRBV5-4	TRBJ1-2	ASSVDGVQGYT
TRBD2	TRBV27	TRBJ2-3	ASSLGLGGDTQY
NA	TRBV10-3	TRBJ2-2	AISEVGLSGELF
NA	TRBV5-6	TRBJ2-1	ASSFAGTVSYNEQF
NA	TRBV9	TRBJ1-2	ASSPWGEGNGYT
TRBD2	TRBV7-8	TRBJ2-2	ASSLILKGTSGRAGELF
TRBD1	TRBV13	TRBJ2-5	ASSPLSGGGKETQY
NA	TRBV5-1	TRBJ1-1	ASRQTGNTEAF
TRBD1	TRBV30	TRBJ2-4	AWSVKGQGVIQY
NA	TRBV24-1	TRBJ1-4	ATSDPAGDREKLF
NA	TRBV2	TRBJ2-7	ASHRDSYEQY
NA	TRBV5-1	TRBJ1-1	ASSLRANTEAF
TRBD1	TRBV28	TRBJ2-5	ASSPPDRDRRQETQY
NA	TRBV11-3	TRBJ1-1	ASSRGGVNTEAF
TRBD1	TRBV14	TRBJ1-2	ASADRGNYGYT
TRBD2	TRBV7-9	TRBJ2-1	ASSLLAGAGEQF
TRBD2	TRBV27	TRBJ2-7	ASRIAGGPSGEQY
TRBD1	TRBV3-1/TRBV3-2	TRBJ2-5	ASSQRTGQETQY
NA	TRBV5-5	TRBJ2-7	ASSLVGGWLAGEQY
TRBD2	TRBV27	TRBJ2-1	ASNGRRESGNEQF
TRBD1	TRBV2	TRBJ1-2	ASKPDRGSSYGYT
NA	TRBV27	TRBJ1-1	ASSFLMNTEAF
TRBD1	TRBV30	TRBJ2-1	AWTTGTSAYNEQF
TRBD2	TRBV30	TRBJ2-5	AWGWGIAGGRMETQY
NA	TRBV7-9	TRBJ2-1	ASSLSRDNEQF
TRBD2	TRBV20-1	TRBJ2-7	SASLLAESYEQY
TRBD1	TRBV18	TRBJ2-2	ASSPGQGYTGELF